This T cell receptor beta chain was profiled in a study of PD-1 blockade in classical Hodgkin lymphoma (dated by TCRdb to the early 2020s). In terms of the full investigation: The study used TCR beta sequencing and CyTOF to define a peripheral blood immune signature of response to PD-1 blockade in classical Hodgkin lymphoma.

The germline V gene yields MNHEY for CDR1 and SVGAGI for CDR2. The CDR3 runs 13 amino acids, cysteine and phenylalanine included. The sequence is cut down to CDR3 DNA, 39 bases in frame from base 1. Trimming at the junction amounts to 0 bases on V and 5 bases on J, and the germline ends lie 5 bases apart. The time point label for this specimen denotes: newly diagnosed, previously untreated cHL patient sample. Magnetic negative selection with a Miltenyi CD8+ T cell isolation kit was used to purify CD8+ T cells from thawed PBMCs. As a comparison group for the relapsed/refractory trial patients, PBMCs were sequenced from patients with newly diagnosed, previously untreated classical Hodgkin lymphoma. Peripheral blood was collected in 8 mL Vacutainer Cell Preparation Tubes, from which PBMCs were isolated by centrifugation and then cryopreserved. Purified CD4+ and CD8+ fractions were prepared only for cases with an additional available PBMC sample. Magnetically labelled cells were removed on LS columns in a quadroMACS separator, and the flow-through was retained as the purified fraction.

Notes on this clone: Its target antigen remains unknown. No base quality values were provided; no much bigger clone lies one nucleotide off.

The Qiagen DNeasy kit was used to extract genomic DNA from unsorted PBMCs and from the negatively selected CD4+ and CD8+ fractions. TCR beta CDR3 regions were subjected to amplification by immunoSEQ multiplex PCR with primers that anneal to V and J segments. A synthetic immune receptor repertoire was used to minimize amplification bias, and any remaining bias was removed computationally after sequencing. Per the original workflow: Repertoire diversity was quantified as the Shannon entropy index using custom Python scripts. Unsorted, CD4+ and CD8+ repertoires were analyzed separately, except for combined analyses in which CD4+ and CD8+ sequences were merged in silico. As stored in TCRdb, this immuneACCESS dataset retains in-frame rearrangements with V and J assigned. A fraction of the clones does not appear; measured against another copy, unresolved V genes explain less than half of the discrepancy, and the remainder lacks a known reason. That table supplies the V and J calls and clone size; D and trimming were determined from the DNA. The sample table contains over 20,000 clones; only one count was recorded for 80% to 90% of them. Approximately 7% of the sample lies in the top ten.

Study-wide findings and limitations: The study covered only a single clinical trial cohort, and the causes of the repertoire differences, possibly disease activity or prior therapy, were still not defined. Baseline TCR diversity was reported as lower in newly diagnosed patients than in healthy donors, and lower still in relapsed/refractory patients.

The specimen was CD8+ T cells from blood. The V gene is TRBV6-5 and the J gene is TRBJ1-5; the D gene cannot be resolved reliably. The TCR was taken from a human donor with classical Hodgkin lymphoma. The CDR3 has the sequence CASSYSDDQPQHF. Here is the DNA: TGTGCCAGCAGTTACTCAGACGATCAGCCCCAGCATTTT.